The clone carrying this T cell receptor (beta chain) has a count of ten or more. The antigen remains unidentified. TCR beta CDR3 regions were amplified from RNA transcripts. A set of HTBI primers served as the primers for a first-round RT-PCR of the TCR CDR3. Each CDR3 protein is one row after TCRdb ran MiXCR on the multiplex PCR reads. The table lists 150,000 or so distinct CDR3 sequences, more than 20% of them singletons. Unmatched junction bases numbered 5, after V lost 4 bases and J lost 7 bases. In germline, CDR1 is SGHRS, CDR2 YFSETQ. This CDR3 is built from 14 residues. This record belongs to a study of T cells in Graves' hyperthyroidism and ophthalmopathy. Points from the study as a whole: Classification by a 13 V-J model distinguished ophthalmopathy from stable hyperthyroidism.

Exclusion of patients followed from uncontrolled infection, other autoimmune disease, pregnancy or lactation. V usage is TRBV5-1 and J usage is TRBJ2-2; the match to TRBD2 covers 9 bases. The receptor was derived from a woman between 45 and 65 years old with Graves' hyperthyroidism that later progressed to Graves' ophthalmopathy. The sample consisted of blood. DNA for the CDR3: TGCGCCAGCAGCGTGGGACTAGCTGTCGGGGAGCTGTTTTTT. This gives the protein CASSVGLAVGELFF.